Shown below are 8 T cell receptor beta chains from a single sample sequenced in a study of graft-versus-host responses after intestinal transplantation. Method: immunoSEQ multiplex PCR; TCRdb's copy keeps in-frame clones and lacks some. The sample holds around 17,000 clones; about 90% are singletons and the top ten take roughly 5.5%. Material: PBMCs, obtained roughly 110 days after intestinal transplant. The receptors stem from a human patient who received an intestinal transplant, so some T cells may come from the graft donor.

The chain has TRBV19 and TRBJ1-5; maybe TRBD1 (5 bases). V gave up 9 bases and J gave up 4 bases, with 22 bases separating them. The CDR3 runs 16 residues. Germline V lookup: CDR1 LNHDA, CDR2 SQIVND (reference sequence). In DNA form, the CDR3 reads TGTGCCAGCACCGTTTATCTACAGGCGACGAATCAGCCCCAGCATTTT. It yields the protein CASTVYLQATNQPQHF.

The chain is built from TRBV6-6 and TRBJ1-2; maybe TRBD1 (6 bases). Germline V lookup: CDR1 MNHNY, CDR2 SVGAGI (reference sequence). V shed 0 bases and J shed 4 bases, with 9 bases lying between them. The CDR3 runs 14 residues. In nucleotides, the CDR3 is TGTGCCAGCAGTTACTCGGGGGGCGGCTATGGCTACACCTTC. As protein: CASSYSGGGYGYTF.

The CDR3 loop is CASSPGVAAFEQFF. CDR3 coding DNA: TGCGCCAGCAGCCCCGGGGTAGCGGCCTTTGAGCAGTTCTTC. The chain links TRBV5-1 to TRBJ2-1; tentative D call: TRBD2 (6 bases). V was trimmed by 4 bases and J by 9 bases, leaving 17 bases between them. This CDR3 contains 14 residues. Per germline, CDR1 SGHRS and CDR2 YFSETQ.

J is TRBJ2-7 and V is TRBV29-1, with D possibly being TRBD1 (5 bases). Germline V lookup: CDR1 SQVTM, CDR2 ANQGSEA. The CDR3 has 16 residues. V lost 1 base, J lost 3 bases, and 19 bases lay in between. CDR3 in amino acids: CSVEGSFDSNLYEQYF. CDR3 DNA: TGCAGCGTTGAAGGATCTTTCGACAGTAACCTCTACGAGCAGTACTTC.

The DNA of the CDR3 is TGTGCCAGCACTCCTAGCGGTTACAATGAGCAGTTCTTC. Protein: CASTPSGYNEQFF. This chain links TRBV6-5 with TRBJ2-1; 7 bases align to TRBD2. V was pared by 7 bases and J by 4 bases, with 4 bases of the junction left unmatched. The germline V gene has CDR1 MNHEY and CDR2 SVGAGI. The CDR3 has 13 amino acids.

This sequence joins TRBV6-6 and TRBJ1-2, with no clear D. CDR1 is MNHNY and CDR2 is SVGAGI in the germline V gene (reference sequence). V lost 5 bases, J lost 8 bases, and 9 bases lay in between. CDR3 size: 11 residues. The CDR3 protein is CASSAQEGYTF. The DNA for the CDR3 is TGTGCCAGCAGTGCCCAGGAGGGCTACACCTTC.

The CDR3 DNA follows: TGTGCCAGCAGTCCAGATAGTAGCGGGGAGCTGTTTTTT. Its translation: CASSPDSSGELFF. The rearrangement joins TRBV6-4 to TRBJ2-2; D call uncertain. The ends were cut back, 5 bases at V and 7 bases at J, with 11 bases in the middle. Germline assignment: CDR1 MRHNA and CDR2 SNTAGT. CDR3 length: 13 residues.

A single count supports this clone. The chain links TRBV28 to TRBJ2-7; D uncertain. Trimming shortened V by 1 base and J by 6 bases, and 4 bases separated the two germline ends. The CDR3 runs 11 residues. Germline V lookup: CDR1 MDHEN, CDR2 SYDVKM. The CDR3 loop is CASSLLGEQYF. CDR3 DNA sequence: TGTGCCAGCAGTTTATTGGGCGAGCAGTACTTC.